These 15 T cell receptor beta chains were all obtained from the same sample, sequenced in a study of OX40 agonist ivuxolimab in advanced cancers. The method was immunoSEQ multiplex PCR; TCRdb's version includes in-frame clones alone and lacks a portion of them. The sample holds under 20,000 clones, approximately 83% seen once. The source material was CD4+ or CD8+ T cells sorted from blood, sampled in a trial of the OX40 agonist ivuxolimab. The origin of the receptors is an adult with an advanced solid tumor such as melanoma, head and neck, liver or kidney cancer.

This clone has ten or more counts. Within the sample, other DNA sequences also encode this same CDR3. The V call is TRBV14, the J call TRBJ1-2, with D maybe TRBD1 (5 bases). This CDR3 is built from 17 residues. The V and J ends lost 2 bases and 0 bases respectively, with 16 bases between them. Germline V gene data show CDR1 as SGHDN and CDR2 as FVKESK. CDR3 sequence (DNA): TGTGCCAGCAGCCAATTTTCAGGAAAAGGGGCTAACTATGGCTACACCTTC. Translating gives CASSQFSGKGANYGYTF.

The CDR3 nucleotides are TGTGCCAGCAGTTGGGGGTATTCTGGGGCCAACGTCCTGACTTTC. Its translation: CASSWGYSGANVLTF. The rearrangement joins TRBV6-6 to TRBJ2-6, with D perhaps given as TRBD1 or TRBD2 (5 bases each). The V end lost 4 bases, the J end lost 1 base, and 8 bases lay between the germline ends. CDR1 is MNHNY and CDR2 is SVGAGI in the germline V gene (reference sequence). The CDR3 covers 15 residues.

The table lists this clone with a few counts. The chain recombines TRBV5-1 with TRBJ2-5; D remains unclear. CDR3 length: 13 amino acids. Germline assignment: CDR1 SGHRS and CDR2 YFSETQ. Trimming cost V 3 bases and J 5 bases, with 11 bases left between them. CDR3 in amino acids: CASSSDSWETQYF. The DNA for the CDR3 is TGCGCCAGCAGCTCCGACTCTTGGGAGACCCAGTACTTC.

The chain employs TRBV28 and TRBJ2-2, with a weak D call TRBD2 (6 bases). V was clipped by 5 bases and J by 4 bases, with 14 bases between them. Per germline, CDR1 MDHEN and CDR2 SYDVKM. The CDR3 is 15 amino acids. The CDR3 is CASSPTGLGTGELFF. The CDR3 DNA reads as TGTGCCAGCAGTCCGACGGGACTGGGCACCGGGGAGCTGTTTTTT. Variable domain in full (rest from reference TRBV28 and TRBJ2-2): DVKVTQSSRYLVKRTGEKVFLECVQDMDHENMFWYRQDPGLGLRLIYFSYDVKMKEKGDIPEGYSVSREKKERFSLILESASTNQTSMYLCASSPTGLGTGELFFGEGSRLTVL.

V is TRBV6-1 and J is TRBJ2-2; D ambiguous. This CDR3 spans 14 amino acids. Trimming shortened V by 6 bases and J by 4 bases, and 12 bases separated the two germline ends. The germline V gene has CDR1 MNHNS and CDR2 SASEGT. The CDR3 spells CASSPGRVTGELFF. The CDR3 DNA is TGTGCCAGCAGCCCCGGTAGGGTCACCGGGGAGCTGTTTTTT.

The table lists this clone with a count of one. V is TRBV29-1 and J is TRBJ2-2; a possible D gene is TRBD1 (6 bases). The CDR3 sequence is 14 residues long. V was pared by 6 bases and J by 6 bases, with 17 bases between. Germline V gene data show CDR1 as SQVTM and CDR2 as ANQGSEA. The DNA of the CDR3 is TGCAGCGTGAACAGGGCTGGATTCCCCGGGGAGCTGTTTTTT. Its protein product is CSVNRAGFPGELFF.

The rearrangement links TRBV7-9 to TRBJ2-5; 10 bases align to TRBD1. Trimming at V came to 8 bases and at J to 4 bases, leaving 4 bases not matched to a gene. Germline assignment: CDR1 SEHNR and CDR2 FQNEAQ (reference sequence). CDR3 length: 13 amino acids. The CDR3 DNA reads as TGTGCCAGCCGACAGGGGGCTGGAGAGACCCAGTACTTC. Its translation: CASRQGAGETQYF. The entire variable domain, with the rest obtained from reference TRBV7-9 and TRBJ2-5, is as follows: DTGVSQNPRHKITKRGQNVTFRCDPISEHNRLYWYRQTLGQGPEFLTYFQNEAQLEKSRLLSDRFSAERPKGSFSTLEIQRTEQGDSAMYLCASRQGAGETQYFGPGTRLLVL.

J is TRBJ1-1 and V is TRBV29-1; D is unclear. The CDR3 loop spans 11 amino acids. Deletions cut 6 bases from V and 3 bases from J, with 8 bases between. Germline values: CDR1 SQVTM, CDR2 ANQGSEA. This CDR3 reads CSVSLDTEAFF. In DNA form, the CDR3 reads TGCAGCGTCTCCCTCGACACTGAAGCTTTCTTT.

This clone was counted between two and nine times. V gene TRBV7-2 combines with J gene TRBJ2-7, with D possibly matching TRBD2 (5 bases). There are 16 residues in the CDR3. Germline V gene lookup returns CDR1 SGHTA and CDR2 FQGNSA. Trimming removed 2 bases at V and 2 bases at J, with 16 bases between. This CDR3 reads CASSLRMGSETYEQYF. The CDR3 DNA reads as TGTGCCAGCAGCTTAAGAATGGGTAGCGAAACCTACGAGCAGTACTTC.

Comments on this clone: At one of its ends the junction is not consistent with the germline gene, which may arise from a read error. Here the CDR3 DNA reads TGTGCCATCAGTGGAGAAGGTCGGGGCTCTGAAGCTTTCTTT. Protein: CAISGEGRGSEAFF. The V and J genes are TRBV6-1 and TRBJ1-1, with D perhaps TRBD1 (5 bases). Germline CDR1 and CDR2: MNHNS and SASEGT. There are 14 residues in the CDR3.

The chain uses TRBV9 and TRBJ2-3; D perhaps matches TRBD2 (5 bases). CDR1 is SGDLS and CDR2 is YYNGEE in the germline V gene. V was pared by 0 bases and J by 2 bases, with 10 bases between. CDR3 size: 15 residues. The CDR3 region has the DNA TGTGCCAGCAGCGTAGAGGGAGTGTCCACAGATACGCAGTATTTT. Translated: CASSVEGVSTDTQYF. Full variable domain (rest looked up from reference TRBV9 and TRBJ2-3): DSGVTQTPKHLITATGQRVTLRCSPRSGDLSVYWYQQSLDQGLQFLIQYYNGEERAKGNILERFSAQQFPDLHSELNLSSLELGDSALYFCASSVEGVSTDTQYFGPGTRLTVL.

J is TRBJ1-2 and V is TRBV7-8; tentatively, D is TRBD1 (5 bases). V dropped 2 bases and J dropped 8 bases, with 15 bases sitting between them. The CDR3 covers 14 residues. CDR1 and CDR2 from the germline V gene are SGHVS and FQNEAQ. The CDR3 reads CASSLFQGPEGYTF. DNA for the CDR3: TGTGCCAGCAGCTTATTCCAGGGCCCCGAGGGCTACACCTTC.

The chain links TRBV6-5 to TRBJ2-3; TRBD2 matches at 8 bases. Germline values: CDR1 MNHEY, CDR2 SVGAGI. The ends lost 6 bases at V and 4 bases at J; junction bases unmatched: 9. This CDR3 region has 15 residues. The CDR3 loop is CASSPRGGRADTQYF. The DNA for the CDR3 is TGTGCCAGCAGCCCTCGGGGGGGCCGCGCAGATACGCAGTATTTT.

In this sample, this clone turned up many times. This rearrangement joins TRBV6-1 to TRBJ2-1; tentative D call: TRBD2 (6 bases). V was clipped by 2 bases and J by 8 bases, with 22 bases between them. This CDR3 region has 17 residues. Germline CDR1 MNHNS, CDR2 SASEGT. The CDR3: CASSEILGGGVGDEQFF. DNA for the CDR3: TGTGCCAGCAGTGAAATCCTAGGCGGCGGGGTCGGGGATGAGCAGTTCTTC.

In nucleotides, the CDR3 is TGTGCCAGCAGTTATCCGTTGGGGGGGAACACTGAAGCTTTCTTT. Its translation is CASSYPLGGNTEAFF. The V and J genes are TRBV11-2 and TRBJ1-1; possible D gene TRBD1, 5 bases. The CDR3 is 15 amino acids. Trimming removed 6 bases at V and 1 base at J, with 15 bases between. CDR1 is SGHAT and CDR2 is FQNNGV in the germline V gene.